This paragraph reports one T cell receptor (beta chain). Other DNA sequences in the same sample also yield this CDR3. The CDR3 consists of 13 residues. The germline CDR1 and CDR2 sequences are LGHNA and YNFKEQ. Trimming removed 4 bases at V and 4 bases at J, with 9 bases between. These data belong to a study of cytomegalovirus exposure and HLA in healthy donors. Both 60 Vbeta primers and 13 Jbeta primers went into the PCR. TCRdb's table, derived via immunoSEQ multiplex PCR, lists solely in-frame clones and lacks some. The sample lists roughly 150,000 clones, 70% to 80% occurring once. This clonotype originated in an older woman in good health and CMV-seropositive. This chain uses TRBV4-2 with TRBJ2-3, with D possibly TRBD2 on 5 matching bases. The sample taken for sequencing was PBMCs. CDR3 DNA sequence: TGTGCCAGCAGCCCGGGATTAGCAGATACGCAGTATTTT. Its translation is CASSPGLADTQYF.